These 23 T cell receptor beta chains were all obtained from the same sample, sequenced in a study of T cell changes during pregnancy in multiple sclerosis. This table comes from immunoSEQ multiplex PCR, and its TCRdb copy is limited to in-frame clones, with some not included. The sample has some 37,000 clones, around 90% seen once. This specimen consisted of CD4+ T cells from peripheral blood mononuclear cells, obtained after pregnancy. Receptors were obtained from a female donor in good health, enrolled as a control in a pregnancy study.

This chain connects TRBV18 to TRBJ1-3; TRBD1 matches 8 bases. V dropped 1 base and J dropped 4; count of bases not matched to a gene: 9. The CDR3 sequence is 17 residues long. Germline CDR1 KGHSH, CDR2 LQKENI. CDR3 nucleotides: TGTGCCAGCTCACCACTCTCTACCGGGACAGGAGGAAACACCATATATTTT. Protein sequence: CASSPLSTGTGGNTIYF.

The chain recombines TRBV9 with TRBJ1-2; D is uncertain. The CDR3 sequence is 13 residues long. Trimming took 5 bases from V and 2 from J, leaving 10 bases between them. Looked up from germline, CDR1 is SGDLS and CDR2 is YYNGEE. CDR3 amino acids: CASSRNKNYGYTF. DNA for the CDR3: TGTGCCAGCAGTCGAAACAAGAACTATGGCTACACCTTC.

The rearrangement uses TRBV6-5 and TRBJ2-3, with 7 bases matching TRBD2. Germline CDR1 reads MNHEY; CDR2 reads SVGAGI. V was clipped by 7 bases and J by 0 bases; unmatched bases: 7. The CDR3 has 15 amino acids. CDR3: CASTRRGFSTDTQYF. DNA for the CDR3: TGTGCCAGCACCCGGCGGGGGTTTAGCACAGATACGCAGTATTTT.

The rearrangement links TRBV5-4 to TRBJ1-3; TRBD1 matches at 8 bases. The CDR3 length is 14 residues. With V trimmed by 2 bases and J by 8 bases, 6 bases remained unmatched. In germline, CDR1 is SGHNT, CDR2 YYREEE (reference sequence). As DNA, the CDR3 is TGTGCCAGCAGCTTACAGGACAGGGCCGACACCATATATTTT. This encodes CASSLQDRADTIYF.

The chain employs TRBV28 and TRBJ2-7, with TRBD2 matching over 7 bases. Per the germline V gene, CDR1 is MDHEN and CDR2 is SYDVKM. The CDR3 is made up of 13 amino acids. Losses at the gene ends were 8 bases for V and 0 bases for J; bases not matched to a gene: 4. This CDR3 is CASAGGSSYEQYF. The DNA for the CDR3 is TGTGCCAGCGCGGGCGGGAGCTCCTACGAGCAGTACTTC.

CDR3 residues: CASSLGQNTEAFF. CDR3 DNA: TGTGCCAGCAGTTTAGGACAGAACACTGAAGCTTTCTTT. This chain joins TRBV6-1 and TRBJ1-1; D might be TRBD1 (5 bases). This CDR3 region has 13 residues. Between the trimmed V and J ends, which lost 5 bases and 1 base, there was a span of 8 bases. Per germline, CDR1 MNHNS and CDR2 SASEGT.

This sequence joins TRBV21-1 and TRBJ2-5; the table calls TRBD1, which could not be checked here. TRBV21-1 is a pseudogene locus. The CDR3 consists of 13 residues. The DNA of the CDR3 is TGTGCCAGCAGCAGCAGGGGGCTGGAGACCCAGTACTTC. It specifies CASSSRGLETQYF.

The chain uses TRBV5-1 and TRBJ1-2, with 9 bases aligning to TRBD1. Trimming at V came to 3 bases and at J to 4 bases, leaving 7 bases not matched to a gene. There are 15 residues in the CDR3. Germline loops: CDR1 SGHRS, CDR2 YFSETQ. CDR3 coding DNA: TGCGCCAGCAGCTCGCAACAGGGGGCAATCTATGGCTACACCTTC. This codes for CASSSQQGAIYGYTF.

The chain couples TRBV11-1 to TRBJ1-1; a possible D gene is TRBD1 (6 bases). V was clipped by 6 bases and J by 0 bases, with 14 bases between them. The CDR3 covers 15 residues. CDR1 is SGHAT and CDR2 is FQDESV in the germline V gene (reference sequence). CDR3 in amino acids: CASRGPQGMNTEAFF. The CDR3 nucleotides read TGTGCCAGCAGGGGGCCACAGGGAATGAACACTGAAGCTTTCTTT.

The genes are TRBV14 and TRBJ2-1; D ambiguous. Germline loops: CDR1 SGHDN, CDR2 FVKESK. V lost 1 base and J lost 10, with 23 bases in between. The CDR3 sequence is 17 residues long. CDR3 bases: TGTGCCAGCAGCCAAGTCATCTCAACCCGCCAGGTTGGCGAGCAGTTCTTC. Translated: CASSQVISTRQVGEQFF.

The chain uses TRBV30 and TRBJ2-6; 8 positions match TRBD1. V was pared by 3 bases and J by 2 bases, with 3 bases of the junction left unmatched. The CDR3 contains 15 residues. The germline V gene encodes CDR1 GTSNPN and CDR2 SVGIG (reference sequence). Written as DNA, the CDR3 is TGTGCCTGGAGCCACAGGGGGGCTGGGGCCAACGTCCTGACTTTC. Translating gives CAWSHRGAGANVLTF. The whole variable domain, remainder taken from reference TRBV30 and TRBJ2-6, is SQTIHQWPATLVQPVGSPLSLECTVEGTSNPNLYWYRQAAGRGLQLLFYSVGIGQISSEVPQNLSASRPQDRQFILSSKKLLLSDSGFYLCAWSHRGAGANVLTFGAGSRLTVL.

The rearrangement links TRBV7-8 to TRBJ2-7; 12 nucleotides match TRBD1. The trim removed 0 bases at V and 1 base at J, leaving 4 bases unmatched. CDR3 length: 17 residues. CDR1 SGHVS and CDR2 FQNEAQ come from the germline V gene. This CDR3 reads CASSLARGQGASYEQYF. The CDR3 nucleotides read TGTGCCAGCAGCTTAGCGAGGGGACAGGGGGCATCCTACGAGCAGTACTTC. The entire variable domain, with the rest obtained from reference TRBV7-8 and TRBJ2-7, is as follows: GAGVSQSPRYKVAKRGQDVALRCDPISGHVSLFWYQQALGQGPEFLTYFQNEAQLDKSGLPSDRFFAERPEGSVSTLKIQRTQQEDSAVYLCASSLARGQGASYEQYFGPGTRLTVT.

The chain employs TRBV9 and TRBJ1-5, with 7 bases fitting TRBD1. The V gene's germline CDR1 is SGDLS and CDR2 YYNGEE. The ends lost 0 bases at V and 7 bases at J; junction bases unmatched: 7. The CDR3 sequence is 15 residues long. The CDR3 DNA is TGTGCCAGCAGCGTAGATGCAGGGGGGCGGCAGCCCCAGCATTTT. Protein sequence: CASSVDAGGRQPQHF.

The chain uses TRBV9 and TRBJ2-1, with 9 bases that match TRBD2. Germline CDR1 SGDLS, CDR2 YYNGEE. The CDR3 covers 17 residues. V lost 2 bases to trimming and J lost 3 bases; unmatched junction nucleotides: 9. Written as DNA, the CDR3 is TGTGCCAGCAGCGTCCCCCCCCTAGCGGGGCGCTACAATGAGCAGTTCTTC. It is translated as CASSVPPLAGRYNEQFF.

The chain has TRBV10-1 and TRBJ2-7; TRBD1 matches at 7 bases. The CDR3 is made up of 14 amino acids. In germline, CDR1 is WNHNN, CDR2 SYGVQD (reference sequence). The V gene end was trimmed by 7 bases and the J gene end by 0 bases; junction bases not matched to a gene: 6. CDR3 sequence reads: CASIGTARSYEQYF. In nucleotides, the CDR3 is TGCGCCAGCATTGGGACAGCCCGCTCCTACGAGCAGTACTTC.

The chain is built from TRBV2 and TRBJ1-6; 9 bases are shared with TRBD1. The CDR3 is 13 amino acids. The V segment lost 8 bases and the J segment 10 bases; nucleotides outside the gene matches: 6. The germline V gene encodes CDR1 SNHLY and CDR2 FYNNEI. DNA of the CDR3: TGTGCCAGCGGGACAGGGAGGGGATCACCCCTCCACTTT. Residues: CASGTGRGSPLHF.

The chain's CDR3 is CASSPDGLRPQHF. DNA for the CDR3: TGTGCCAGCAGTCCGGACGGACTCAGGCCCCAGCATTTT. This chain links TRBV7-9 with TRBJ1-5; no definite D call. Germline values: CDR1 SEHNR, CDR2 FQNEAQ (reference sequence). The CDR3 covers 13 residues. V lost 6 bases and J lost 9, with 15 bases in between.

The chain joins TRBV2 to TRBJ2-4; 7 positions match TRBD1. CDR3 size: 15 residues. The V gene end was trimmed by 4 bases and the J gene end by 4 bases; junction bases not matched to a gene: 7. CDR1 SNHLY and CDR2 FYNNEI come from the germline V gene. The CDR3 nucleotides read TGTGCCAGCAGTGTAGGCACAGGGGCAAAAAACATTCAGTACTTC. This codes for CASSVGTGAKNIQYF.

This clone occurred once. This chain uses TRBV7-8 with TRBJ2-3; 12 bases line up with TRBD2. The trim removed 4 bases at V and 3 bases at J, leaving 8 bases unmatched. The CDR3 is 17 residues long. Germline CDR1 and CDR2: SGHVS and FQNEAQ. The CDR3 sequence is CASSSRLAGDMTDTQYF. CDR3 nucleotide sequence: TGTGCCAGCAGCTCCCGACTAGCGGGAGATATGACAGATACGCAGTATTTT.

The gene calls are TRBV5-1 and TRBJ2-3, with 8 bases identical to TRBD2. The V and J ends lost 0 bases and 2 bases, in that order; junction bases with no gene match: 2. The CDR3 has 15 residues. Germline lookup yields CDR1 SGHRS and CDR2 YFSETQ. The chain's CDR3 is CASSLGRGDTDTQYF. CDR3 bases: TGCGCCAGCAGCTTGGGGCGGGGGGACACAGATACGCAGTATTTT.

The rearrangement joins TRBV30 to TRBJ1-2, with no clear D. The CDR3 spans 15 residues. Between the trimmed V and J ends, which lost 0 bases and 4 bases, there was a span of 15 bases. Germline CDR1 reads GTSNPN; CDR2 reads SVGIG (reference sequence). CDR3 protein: CAWSVYGSLGYGYTF. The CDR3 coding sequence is TGTGCCTGGAGTGTATACGGGTCACTGGGCTATGGCTACACCTTC.

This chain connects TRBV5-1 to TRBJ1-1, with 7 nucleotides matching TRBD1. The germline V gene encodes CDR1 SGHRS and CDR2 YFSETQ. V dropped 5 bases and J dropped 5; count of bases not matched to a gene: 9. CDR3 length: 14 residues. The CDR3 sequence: CASRNDAGGTEAFF. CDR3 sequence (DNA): TGCGCCAGCAGGAACGACGCAGGGGGTACTGAAGCTTTCTTT.

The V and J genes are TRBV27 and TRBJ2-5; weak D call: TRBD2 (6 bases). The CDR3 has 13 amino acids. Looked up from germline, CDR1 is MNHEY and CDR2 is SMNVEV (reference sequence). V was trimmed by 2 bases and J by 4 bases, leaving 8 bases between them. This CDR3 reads CASSLLRGETQYF. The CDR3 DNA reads TGTGCCAGCAGTTTACTGCGGGGAGAGACCCAGTACTTC.